The rows below give T cell receptor beta chains drawn from one sample of a study of T-cell reconstitution after alpha-beta-depleted transplantation in children. TCRdb used MiXCR to reprocess the PCR reads, holding one entry per CDR3 protein. The sample shows 550,000 to 800,000 distinct CDR3 sequences, around 12% of them seen only once. The source material was PBMCs, sampled before TCRalphabeta/CD19-depleted stem cell transplant. The receptors were sampled from a girl aged 2-9 years with congenital amegakaryocytic thrombocytopenia, due to receive a stem cell transplant. The CDR3 runs from the conserved cysteine through the conserved F or W. Fields, in order: V gene, clone size, J gene, D gene, CDR3 DNA, CDR3 protein. D genes are given only for firm matches. Expanded clones are given a class, and other clones once, few, many or no size at all.

V gene: TRBV28
clone size: -
J gene: TRBJ2-5
D gene: -
CDR3 DNA: TGTGCCAGCAGTTTACCAGCGGCACAGAAAGAGACCCAGTACTTC
CDR3 protein: CASSLPAAQKETQYF

V gene: TRBV3-1
clone size: many
J gene: TRBJ1-1
D gene: -
CDR3 DNA: TGTGCCAGCAGCCATAGGGCGGTCAACACTGAAGCTTTCTTT
CDR3 protein: CASSHRAVNTEAFF

V gene: TRBV20-1
clone size: many
J gene: TRBJ2-3
D gene: -
CDR3 DNA: TGCAGTGCTCTACTACGATACCGCGATACGCAGTATTTT
CDR3 protein: CSALLRYRDTQYF

V gene: TRBV6-1
clone size: few
J gene: TRBJ1-1
D gene: TRBD1
CDR3 DNA: TGTGCCAGCAGTAAACCGGACAGGGGGGACACTGAAGCTTTCTTT
CDR3 protein: CASSKPDRGDTEAFF

V gene: TRBV5-1
clone size: few
J gene: TRBJ2-7
D gene: -
CDR3 DNA: TGCGCCAGCAGCTTGGGGGACCGACAGCCAACTGAGCAGTACTTC
CDR3 protein: CASSLGDRQPTEQYF

V gene: TRBV5-1
clone size: many
J gene: TRBJ1-1
D gene: -
CDR3 DNA: TGCGCCAGCAGCCCTGACGGGGGACTGGCTGAAGCTTTCTTT
CDR3 protein: CASSPDGGLAEAFF

V gene: TRBV5-1
clone size: -
J gene: TRBJ2-2
D gene: -
CDR3 DNA: TGCGCCAGCAGCTTGGATAGGACATCGAACACCGGGGAGCTGTTTTTT
CDR3 protein: CASSLDRTSNTGELFF

V gene: TRBV12-3/TRBV12-4
clone size: many
J gene: TRBJ1-1
D gene: -
CDR3 DNA: TGTGCCAGCAGTCGTCCAGGGGACACTGAAGCTTTCTTT
CDR3 protein: CASSRPGDTEAFF

V gene: TRBV28
clone size: many
J gene: TRBJ2-3
D gene: -
CDR3 DNA: TGTGCCAGCAGTACTCAGGGTGGCACAGATACGCAGTATTTT
CDR3 protein: CASSTQGGTDTQYF

V gene: TRBV29-1
clone size: few
J gene: TRBJ2-7
D gene: TRBD1
CDR3 DNA: TGCAGCGTCTTGAGGTCCGGGACAGGGGCGCAGTACTTC
CDR3 protein: CSVLRSGTGAQYF

V gene: TRBV5-1
clone size: -
J gene: TRBJ2-7
D gene: -
CDR3 DNA: TGCGCCAGCACCCGGGAGGGGGCGATTACCTACGAGCAGTACTTC
CDR3 protein: CASTREGAITYEQYF

V gene: TRBV29-1
clone size: many
J gene: TRBJ2-7
D gene: TRBD1
CDR3 DNA: TGCAGCGCCAGGGACAGGGAAAGACTTGAGCAGTACTTC
CDR3 protein: CSARDRERLEQYF

V gene: TRBV5-5
clone size: -
J gene: TRBJ2-2
D gene: -
CDR3 DNA: TGTGCCAGCAGCTTGTGGCCAAACGACCCGGAGAACACCGGGGAGCTGTTTTTT
CDR3 protein: CASSLWPNDPENTGELFF

V gene: TRBV5-1
clone size: many
J gene: TRBJ2-5
D gene: -
CDR3 DNA: TGCGCCAGCAGCTTGATAGTAGATGAGACCCAGTACTTC
CDR3 protein: CASSLIVDETQYF

V gene: TRBV7-9
clone size: few
J gene: TRBJ1-6
D gene: TRBD1
CDR3 DNA: TGTGCCAGCAGCGGGTGGACAGGGGTGAATAATTCACCCCTCCACTTT
CDR3 protein: CASSGWTGVNNSPLHF

V gene: TRBV12-3/TRBV12-4
clone size: -
J gene: TRBJ2-6
D gene: -
CDR3 DNA: TGTGCCAGCAGTAATACAGGGTTACCCATCTCTGGGGCCAACGTCCTGACTTTC
CDR3 protein: CASSNTGLPISGANVLTF

V gene: TRBV7-9
clone size: few
J gene: TRBJ2-7
D gene: -
CDR3 DNA: TGTGCCAGCAGCGTCAGGAACGAGCAGTACTTC
CDR3 protein: CASSVRNEQYF

V gene: TRBV3-1
clone size: -
J gene: TRBJ1-2
D gene: -
CDR3 DNA: TGTGCCAGCAGCCAAGAGTCTGGCTACACCTTC
CDR3 protein: CASSQESGYTF

V gene: TRBV5-1
clone size: -
J gene: TRBJ2-5
D gene: TRBD2
CDR3 DNA: TGCGCCAGCGGGGAGGGACTGGCTCAAGAGACCCAGTACTTC
CDR3 protein: CASGEGLAQETQYF

V gene: TRBV9
clone size: few
J gene: TRBJ2-3
D gene: -
CDR3 DNA: TGTGCCAGCAGCATGCGAACGAGCACAGATACGCAGTATTTT
CDR3 protein: CASSMRTSTDTQYF